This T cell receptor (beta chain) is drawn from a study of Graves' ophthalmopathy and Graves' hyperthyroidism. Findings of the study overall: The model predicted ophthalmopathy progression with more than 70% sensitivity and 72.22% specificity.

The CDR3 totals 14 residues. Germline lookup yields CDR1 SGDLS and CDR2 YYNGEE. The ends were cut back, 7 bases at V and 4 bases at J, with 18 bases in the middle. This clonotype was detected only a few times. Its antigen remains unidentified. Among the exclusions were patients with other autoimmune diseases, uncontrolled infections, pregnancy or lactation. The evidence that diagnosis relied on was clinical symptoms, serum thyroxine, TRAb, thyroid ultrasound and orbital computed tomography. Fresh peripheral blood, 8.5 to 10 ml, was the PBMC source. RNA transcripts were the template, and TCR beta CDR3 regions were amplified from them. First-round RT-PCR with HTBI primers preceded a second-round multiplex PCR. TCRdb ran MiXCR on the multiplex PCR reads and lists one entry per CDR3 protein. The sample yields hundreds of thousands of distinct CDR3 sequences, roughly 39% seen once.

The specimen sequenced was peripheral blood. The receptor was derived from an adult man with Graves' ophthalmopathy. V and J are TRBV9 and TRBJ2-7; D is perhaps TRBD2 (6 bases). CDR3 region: CASSRDSGGYEQYF. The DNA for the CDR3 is TGTGCCAGCTCACGAGATTCCGGGGGTTACGAGCAGTACTTC.